The 14 T cell receptor beta chains below all came from one sample that was sequenced in a study of blood T cell repertoires in COVID-19. Libraries were prepared by immunoSEQ multiplex PCR; TCRdb keeps only in-frame clonotypes and omits some of them. The sample records roughly 280,000 clones, 87% being singletons. The sample comprised peripheral blood. The receptors stem from a woman in her 50s who had recovered from COVID-19.

The chain employs TRBV9 and TRBJ2-1, with 10 bases lining up with TRBD2. The germline V gene encodes CDR1 SGDLS and CDR2 YYNGEE. Trimming at V came to 3 bases and at J to 4 bases, leaving 4 bases not matched to a gene. The CDR3 extends over 15 amino acids. CDR3 protein: CASSASSGGYNEQFF. The CDR3 nucleotides read TGTGCCAGCAGCGCCTCTAGCGGGGGTTACAATGAGCAGTTCTTC.

The chain combines TRBV7-9 with TRBJ1-1; D unclear. The V end was cut by 1 base, the J end by 1 base, with 10 bases between. The CDR3 covers 15 residues. Germline-derived CDR1 and CDR2 are SEHNR and FQNEAQ (reference sequence). The CDR3 region has the DNA TGTGCCAGCAGCTTAGATGGGAGAAAGAACACTGAAGCTTTCTTT. It encodes CASSLDGRKNTEAFF.

The V and J genes are TRBV5-4 and TRBJ1-2, with 8 bases lining up with TRBD1. This CDR3 is built from 13 residues. CDR1 and CDR2 (germline): SGHNT, YYREEE (reference sequence). V dropped 4 bases and J dropped 6; count of bases not matched to a gene: 5. The DNA for the CDR3 is TGTGCCAGCAGCACACAGGGGGGAAATGGCTACACCTTC. Encoded protein: CASSTQGGNGYTF.

This clone was recorded a few times. This chain joins TRBV14 and TRBJ2-7, with unresolved D. The CDR3 runs to 13 residues. V lost 0 bases and J 1 base, leaving 4 bases between the germline ends. Germline V gene data show CDR1 as SGHDN and CDR2 as FVKESK. CDR3 bases: TGTGCCAGCAGCCAAGACGGTTCCTACGAGCAGTACTTC. It translates to CASSQDGSYEQYF.

The genes are TRBV30 and TRBJ1-2; D call uncertain. The V gene's germline CDR1 is GTSNPN and CDR2 SVGIG (reference sequence). This CDR3 is 16 amino acids long. Between the trimmed V and J ends, which lost 4 bases and 4 bases, there was a span of 22 bases. CDR3 DNA: TGTGCCTGGATCCCCGGGAAAGTGTCGTTGGGCTATGGCTACACCTTC. It is translated as CAWIPGKVSLGYGYTF.

V and J are TRBV4-1 and TRBJ2-1, with 9 bases lining up with TRBD2. This CDR3 has 18 amino acids. The junction had 10 bases not matched to a gene; V was cut back by 0 bases and J by 4 bases. Germline V gene sequence: CDR1 MGHRA, CDR2 YSYEKL. The chain's CDR3 is CASSQDRAASGIYNEQFF. As DNA, the CDR3 is TGCGCCAGCAGCCAAGATCGGGCAGCTAGCGGGATTTACAATGAGCAGTTCTTC.

The chain links TRBV9 to TRBJ1-2; D is ambiguous. The length of the CDR3 is 14 residues. The germline V and J ends were trimmed by 1 base and 8 bases, with 15 bases remaining between them. Germline lookup yields CDR1 SGDLS and CDR2 YYNGEE. The CDR3: CASSVSGSPHGYTF. CDR3 sequence (DNA): TGTGCCAGCAGCGTATCAGGCTCACCCCACGGCTACACCTTC.

The J gene is TRBJ1-3, the V gene TRBV7-2, with 8 bases fitting TRBD1. With V trimmed by 5 bases and J by 3 bases, 6 bases remained unmatched. The CDR3 length is 15 residues. Germline assignment: CDR1 SGHTA and CDR2 FQGNSA. The CDR3 DNA reads as TGTGCCAGCAGCGTAAAACAGGGGGGTGGAAACACCATATATTTT. The encoded protein is CASSVKQGGGNTIYF.

The chain uses TRBV11-2 and TRBJ2-1; D uncertain. Trimming stripped 1 base from V and 3 bases from J, with 7 bases between. Germline assignment: CDR1 SGHAT and CDR2 FQNNGV. This CDR3 comprises 14 residues. The CDR3: CASSLGRFYNEQFF. The CDR3 DNA sequence: TGTGCCAGCAGCTTAGGCAGGTTCTACAATGAGCAGTTCTTC.

The chain has TRBV7-2 and TRBJ2-2; D is perhaps TRBD1 (6 bases). Trimming removed 3 bases from V and 3 bases from J, with 8 bases in between. The CDR3 has 14 residues. Germline CDR1 is SGHTA and CDR2 is FQGNSA. The CDR3 region is CASSFSGDTGELFF. The CDR3 nucleotides read TGTGCCAGCAGCTTTTCAGGGGACACCGGGGAGCTGTTTTTT.

The chain links TRBV5-4 to TRBJ2-1; 10 nucleotides match TRBD1. The V and J ends lost 0 bases and 7 bases, in that order; junction bases with no gene match: 4. Germline CDR1 is SGHNT and CDR2 is YYREEE (reference sequence). This CDR3 has 15 amino acids. The CDR3 loop reads CASSLGGQGDNEQFF. The CDR3 coding sequence is TGTGCCAGCAGCTTGGGAGGACAGGGGGATAATGAGCAGTTCTTC.

This chain uses TRBV7-9 with TRBJ2-1, with 12 nucleotides matching TRBD2. V lost 5 bases, J lost 4 bases, and 3 bases stayed unmatched. The CDR3 length is 15 residues. In germline, CDR1 is SEHNR, CDR2 FQNEAQ (reference sequence). The CDR3 sequence: CASSLLAGGYNEQFF. CDR3 DNA sequence: TGTGCCAGCAGCCTTCTAGCGGGGGGGTACAATGAGCAGTTCTTC.

This sequence joins TRBV28 and TRBJ1-6, with a tentative D call TRBD1 (6 bases). V was trimmed by 5 bases and J by 6 bases, leaving 14 bases between them. Germline CDR1 and CDR2: MDHEN and SYDVKM. This CDR3 has 15 residues. CDR3 in DNA: TGTGCCAGCAGTAGCCTGACAGGCCCTAATTCACCCCTCCACTTT. Encoded protein: CASSSLTGPNSPLHF.

The chain employs TRBV5-1 and TRBJ2-1; 11 positions match TRBD2. Per the germline V gene, CDR1 is SGHRS and CDR2 is YFSETQ. This CDR3 contains 16 residues. The J segment lost 3 bases and the V segment lost 0 bases, leaving 2 bases of the junction unmatched. The CDR3 nucleotides read TGCGCCAGCAGCTTGGGGGGACTAGCGGTCTACAATGAGCAGTTCTTC. Its protein is CASSLGGLAVYNEQFF.